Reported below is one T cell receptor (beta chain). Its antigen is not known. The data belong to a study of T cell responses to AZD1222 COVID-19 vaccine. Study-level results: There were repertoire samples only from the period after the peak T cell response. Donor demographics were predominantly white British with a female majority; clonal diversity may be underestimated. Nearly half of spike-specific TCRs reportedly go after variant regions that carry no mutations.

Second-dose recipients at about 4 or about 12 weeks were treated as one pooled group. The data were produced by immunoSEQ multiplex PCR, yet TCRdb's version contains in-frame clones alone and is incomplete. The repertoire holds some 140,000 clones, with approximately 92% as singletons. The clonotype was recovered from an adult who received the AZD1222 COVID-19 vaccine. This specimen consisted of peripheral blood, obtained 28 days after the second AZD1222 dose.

The CDR3 here is CASSPGTSGAETQYF. CDR3 nucleotides: TGTGCCAGCAGCCCCGGGACTAGCGGGGCAGAGACCCAGTACTTC. The V and J genes are TRBV3-1 (or the pseudogene TRBV3-2) and TRBJ2-5; TRBD2 aligns across 13 bases. The CDR3 covers 15 residues. CDR1 and CDR2 (germline): LGHDT, YNNKEL (reference sequence). With V trimmed by 4 bases and J by 4 bases, 3 bases remained unmatched.